The 24 T cell receptor beta chains given below trace back to one sample, sequenced in a study of blood T cell repertoires in COVID-19. The assay was immunoSEQ multiplex PCR, and TCRdb's table has in-frame clones only and misses some. The sample lists hundreds of thousands of clones, approximately 90% occurring once. The specimen was PBMCs or T cells enriched from blood (not recorded which). These receptors all come from a man in his forties who had recovered from COVID-19.

The V and J genes are TRBV5-4 and TRBJ2-7, with D possibly matching TRBD2 (7 bases). The CDR3 has 15 amino acids. The V end lost 0 bases, the J end lost 2 bases, and 12 bases lay between the germline ends. Germline V gene sequence: CDR1 SGHNT, CDR2 YYREEE (reference sequence). CDR3 coding DNA: TGTGCCAGCAGCTTGGGAGGGGGGGCCGCCTACGAGCAGTACTTC. This encodes CASSLGGGAAYEQYF.

The J gene is TRBJ2-7, the V gene TRBV7-2, with D possibly being TRBD1 (5 bases). Germline CDR1 is SGHTA and CDR2 is FQGNSA. The V end was cut by 5 bases, the J end by 7 bases, with 15 bases between. The CDR3 consists of 13 residues. The CDR3 coding sequence is TGTGCCAGCAGCCAAAGCTGGGGCTTGGAGCAGTACTTC. Residues: CASSQSWGLEQYF.

The chain is built from TRBV5-1 and TRBJ1-6; 7 bases are a match to TRBD1. The germline V gene encodes CDR1 SGHRS and CDR2 YFSETQ. V was pared by 2 bases and J by 8 bases, with 10 bases of the junction left unmatched. The length of the CDR3 is 16 residues. The CDR3 loop reads CASSLPTGTVDSPLHF. The CDR3 region has the DNA TGCGCCAGCAGCTTACCCACCGGGACAGTCGATTCACCCCTCCACTTT.

This clone was seen a single time. Different DNA sequences within this sample yield the same CDR3. The J gene is TRBJ2-2, the V gene TRBV6-4; 10 bases align to TRBD2. The V and J ends lost 5 bases and 1 base, in that order; junction bases with no gene match: 1. CDR3 length: 15 residues. Germline CDR1 MRHNA, CDR2 SNTAGT. This CDR3 reads CASSRTSGNTGELFF. The DNA of the CDR3 is TGTGCCAGCAGTCGGACTAGCGGGAACACCGGGGAGCTGTTTTTT.

V usage is TRBV4-2 and J usage is TRBJ1-4; 11 bases agree with TRBD1. The CDR3 loop spans 15 amino acids. Germline CDR1 and CDR2: LGHNA and YNFKEQ. The V and J ends lost 2 bases and 6 bases, in that order; junction bases with no gene match: 2. Here the CDR3 DNA reads TGTGCCAGCAGCCAACCGGGACAGGGGGATGAAAAACTGTTTTTT. Its protein product is CASSQPGQGDEKLFF.

This chain links TRBV12-3 or TRBV12-4 with TRBJ2-1, with TRBD1 matching 7 bases. Trimming removed 5 bases from V and 12 bases from J; junction bases left unmatched: 10. The CDR3 contains 13 residues. CDR3 nucleotide sequence: TGTGCCAGCAGTCCGCGCAGGGGGTTAGGGCAGTTCTTC. Protein sequence: CASSPRRGLGQFF.

The gene calls are TRBV6-5 and TRBJ1-2; possible D gene TRBD1, 6 bases. The germline gives CDR1 MNHEY, CDR2 SVGAGI. V was pared by 5 bases and J by 4 bases, with 11 bases between. The CDR3 is 13 amino acids. CDR3 in DNA: TGTGCCAGCAGTCGGGGGGGCCGCTATGGCTACACCTTC. Its protein is CASSRGGRYGYTF.

Turning to this clone: Mismatch with germline at one junction end may stem from a read error. The chain joins TRBV7-7 to TRBJ2-7; D possibly corresponds to TRBD2 (5 bases). Germline CDR1 and CDR2: SSHAT and FNYEAQ (reference sequence). The CDR3 length is 14 residues. CDR3 sequence: CASSLNRDSYEQYF. The CDR3 bases are TGTGCTAGCAGCTTAAACCGGGACTCCTACGAGCAGTACTTC.

In DNA form, the CDR3 reads TGTGCCAGCAGCGTTCTGGGCGAAAAACTGTTTTTT. Translating it yields CASSVLGEKLFF. The chain joins TRBV27 to TRBJ1-4, with D unresolved. Germline V lookup: CDR1 MNHEY, CDR2 SMNVEV (reference sequence). The CDR3 is 12 amino acids. Trimming removed 6 bases from V and 8 bases from J, with 10 bases in between.

This sequence joins TRBV9 and TRBJ2-5; unclear D gene. V was clipped by 0 bases and J by 1 base, with 13 bases between them. Germline CDR1 reads SGDLS; CDR2 reads YYNGEE. The CDR3 contains 16 residues. As DNA, the CDR3 is TGTGCCAGCAGCGTAGCGGGTAGTCTCGGCCAAGAGACCCAGTACTTC. Translation: CASSVAGSLGQETQYF.

This CDR3 is CSVVTSVTQYF. In nucleotides, the CDR3 is TGCAGCGTTGTGACATCGGTTACGCAGTATTTT. The chain joins TRBV29-1 to TRBJ2-3; D call uncertain. V dropped 4 bases and J dropped 8 bases, with 10 bases sitting between them. CDR1 is SQVTM and CDR2 is ANQGSEA in the germline V gene. This CDR3 spans 11 amino acids.

This clone was detected only once. CDR3 amino acids: CASRSTGTSGRQQFF. Written as DNA, the CDR3 is TGTGCCAGCAGGTCGACAGGGACTAGCGGGAGGCAGCAGTTCTTC. This chain links TRBV6-5 with TRBJ2-1; the match to TRBD2 covers 15 bases. V gave up 6 bases and J gave up 11 bases; unmatched junction bases: 8. The V gene's germline CDR1 is MNHEY and CDR2 SVGAGI. This CDR3 has 15 residues.

This chain links TRBV15 with TRBJ2-7, with D perhaps matching TRBD1 (6 bases). Trimming shortened V by 1 base and J by 3 bases, and 19 bases separated the two germline ends. CDR1 and CDR2 (germline): LNHNV, YYDKDF (reference sequence). The CDR3 consists of 17 residues. The CDR3 region is CATSRVGANRVRYEQYF. In DNA, the CDR3 is TGTGCCACCAGCAGAGTTGGGGCTAACAGGGTTCGCTACGAGCAGTACTTC.

This chain joins TRBV4-3 and TRBJ2-7; D might be TRBD1 (5 bases). Trimming removed 6 bases from V and 0 bases from J, with 15 bases in between. From germline, CDR1 is LGHNA and CDR2 YSLEER. This CDR3 has 15 amino acids. The CDR3 loop is CASSPSARDSYEQYF. CDR3 DNA: TGCGCCAGCAGTCCGAGCGCCAGGGACTCCTACGAGCAGTACTTC.

V usage is TRBV7-6 and J usage is TRBJ2-1; 10 positions agree with TRBD2. With 5 bases clipped from V and 8 bases from J, the junction kept 9 bases outside the gene matches. CDR1 is SGHVS and CDR2 is FNYEAQ in the germline V gene. The CDR3 covers 15 residues. The chain's CDR3 is CASSAPTSGLDEQFF. DNA of the CDR3: TGTGCCAGCAGCGCCCCGACTAGCGGGCTCGATGAGCAGTTCTTC.

The chain is built from TRBV11-2 and TRBJ2-7, with no clear D. This CDR3 comprises 13 residues. The germline V gene encodes CDR1 SGHAT and CDR2 FQNNGV. Trimming took 3 bases from V and 3 from J, leaving 9 bases between them. The CDR3 protein is CASSLAANYEQYF. Here the CDR3 DNA reads TGTGCCAGCAGCTTGGCGGCCAACTACGAGCAGTACTTC.

The chain recombines TRBV4-2 with TRBJ1-5; 8 nucleotides agree with TRBD1. Germline V lookup: CDR1 LGHNA, CDR2 YNFKEQ. Losses at the gene ends were 0 bases for V and 2 bases for J; bases not matched to a gene: 9. The CDR3 has 18 amino acids. CDR3 region: CASSQDGTVDRGNQPQHF. DNA for the CDR3: TGTGCCAGCAGCCAAGATGGGACCGTGGACAGGGGCAATCAGCCCCAGCATTTT.

This chain connects TRBV6-1 to TRBJ2-7, with a tentative D call TRBD1 (6 bases). This CDR3 has 16 amino acids. V dropped 2 bases and J dropped 3 bases, with 17 bases sitting between them. CDR1 and CDR2 (germline): MNHNS, SASEGT. CDR3 loop: CASSEYGGQGRYEQYF. CDR3 coding DNA: TGTGCCAGCAGTGAATACGGCGGGCAGGGGCGCTACGAGCAGTACTTC.

This rearrangement joins TRBV30 to TRBJ2-1; TRBD2 agrees at 13 bases. Germline V gene data show CDR1 as GTSNPN and CDR2 as SVGIG (reference sequence). V shed 5 bases, J shed 9 bases, and the junction held 10 bases outside the gene matches. This CDR3 region has 15 residues. The CDR3 is CAWDLTSGGAGEQFF. DNA of the CDR3: TGTGCCTGGGATCTTACTAGCGGGGGGGCCGGTGAGCAGTTCTTC.

The rearrangement uses TRBV11-1 and TRBJ2-1, with D possibly TRBD2 on 6 matching bases. The germline CDR1 and CDR2 sequences are SGHAT and FQDESV (reference sequence). V dropped 5 bases and J dropped 7 bases, with 12 bases sitting between them. The CDR3 is 13 residues long. The CDR3 DNA is TGTGCCAGCAGCACGGGACTTTGGAATGAGCAGTTCTTC. Its translation: CASSTGLWNEQFF.

This chain uses TRBV5-1 with TRBJ1-1, with 9 bases identical to TRBD1. V trimming: 4 bases; J trimming: 3 bases; junction bases outside the gene matches: 4. This CDR3 has 14 amino acids. Germline V lookup: CDR1 SGHRS, CDR2 YFSETQ. CDR3 protein: CASSITGGDTEAFF. The CDR3, as DNA: TGCGCCAGCAGCATAACAGGGGGCGACACTGAAGCTTTCTTT.

The chain combines TRBV6-5 with TRBJ2-5, with D uncertain. The V end was cut by 0 bases, the J end by 1 base, with 6 bases between. The CDR3 has 14 amino acids. Germline CDR1 reads MNHEY; CDR2 reads SVGAGI. The CDR3: CASSYSSGQETQYF. Written as DNA, the CDR3 is TGTGCCAGCAGTTACTCGTCAGGCCAAGAGACCCAGTACTTC.

This clone occurred a few times. V is TRBV30 and J is TRBJ2-5; D perhaps matches TRBD1 (5 bases). This CDR3 region has 13 residues. The V end lost 4 bases, the J end lost 6 bases, and 15 bases lay between the germline ends. CDR1 and CDR2 from the germline V gene are GTSNPN and SVGIG (reference sequence). The CDR3 DNA sequence: TGTGCCTGGAAACCAGGGAATGCGAAGACCCAGTACTTC. Its protein product is CAWKPGNAKTQYF.

This rearrangement joins TRBV2 to TRBJ1-6, with TRBD1 identical over 7 bases. V was pared by 5 bases and J by 2 bases, with 18 bases of the junction left unmatched. This CDR3 contains 20 residues. CDR1 is SNHLY and CDR2 is FYNNEI in the germline V gene. CDR3 nucleotide sequence: TGTGCCAGCAGTACGAGGGACAGCCCCGAGTCTTCTGCCTATAATTCACCCCTCCACTTT. This translates into CASSTRDSPESSAYNSPLHF.